Presented here are 24 T cell receptor beta chains from one specimen sequenced in a study of cytomegalovirus exposure and HLA in healthy donors. PCR involved 60 Vbeta and 13 Jbeta primers. The assay was immunoSEQ multiplex PCR, and TCRdb's table has in-frame clones only and misses some. Among 120,000 or so clones, 60% to 85% were seen once, and the ten largest hold 3.4%. The specimen was PBMCs. Receptors were obtained from a man aged 25-45 years in good health and CMV-seronegative.

This chain joins TRBV5-1 and TRBJ2-1; 10 positions match TRBD1. This CDR3 has 14 residues. Per the germline V gene, CDR1 is SGHRS and CDR2 is YFSETQ. Germline trimming cut 0 bases from V and 8 bases from J; bases unmatched to any gene: 2. CDR3 coding DNA: TGCGCCAGCAGCTTGGTGACAGGGGGCGATGAGCAGTTCTTC. Protein: CASSLVTGGDEQFF.

The genes are TRBV7-9 and TRBJ1-3, with a possible D match to TRBD1 (5 bases). This CDR3 is built from 15 residues. The V end lost 5 bases, the J end lost 4 bases, and 15 bases lay between the germline ends. CDR1 is SEHNR, CDR2 FQNEAQ, per germline (reference sequence). CDR3 loop: CASSQDRNSGNTIYF. CDR3 nucleotide sequence: TGTGCCAGCAGCCAAGACAGAAATAGCGGAAACACCATATATTTT.

This clone was recorded once. The rearrangement links TRBV25-1 to TRBJ2-5; D is possibly TRBD2 (5 bases). The CDR3 covers 13 residues. Germline V gene data show CDR1 as MGHDK and CDR2 as SYGVNS. V lost 8 bases to trimming and J lost 1 base, with 11 bases between them. For the CDR3, the DNA is TGTGCCAGCCCAGGACTGGCCCAAGAGACCCAGTACTTC. Residues: CASPGLAQETQYF.

This rearrangement joins TRBV28 to TRBJ1-4; 11 nucleotides line up with TRBD1. CDR1 MDHEN and CDR2 SYDVKM come from the germline V gene. J gave up 7 bases and V 4 bases, and 5 bases lay outside the gene matches. The CDR3 has 15 amino acids. CDR3 amino acids: CASSSSGTGGEKLFF. As DNA, the CDR3 is TGTGCCAGCAGTTCCTCCGGGACAGGGGGTGAAAAACTGTTTTTT.

The V gene is TRBV28, the J gene TRBJ2-7, with a weak D call TRBD2 (6 bases). The ends were cut back, 5 bases at V and 3 bases at J, with 11 bases in the middle. This CDR3 comprises 13 residues. In germline, CDR1 is MDHEN, CDR2 SYDVKM. The DNA of the CDR3 is TGTGCCAGCAGTCTAGGGACTTTCTACGAGCAGTACTTC. Translated, it gives CASSLGTFYEQYF.

The rearrangement joins TRBV7-9 to TRBJ2-6; 10 bases line up with TRBD1. There are 17 residues in the CDR3. Trimming took 0 bases from V and 1 from J; bases not matched to a gene: 0. Germline assignment: CDR1 SEHNR and CDR2 FQNEAQ (reference sequence). CDR3 loop: CASSLAGQGSGANVLTF. The CDR3 DNA reads as TGTGCCAGCAGCTTAGCGGGACAGGGGTCTGGGGCCAACGTCCTGACTTTC.

This chain links TRBV19 with TRBJ1-1; tentative D call: TRBD1 (6 bases). V was cut by 1 base and J by 7 bases, with 13 bases left in between. Per germline, CDR1 LNHDA and CDR2 SQIVND (reference sequence). The length of the CDR3 is 14 residues. The CDR3 spells CASSIVWQGLEAFF. For the CDR3, the DNA is TGTGCCAGTAGTATAGTGTGGCAGGGGCTTGAAGCTTTCTTT.

The chain has TRBV2 and TRBJ2-3; 12 nucleotides match TRBD2. CDR3 length: 15 residues. V lost 5 bases to trimming and J lost 9 bases; unmatched junction nucleotides: 9. Germline V gene data show CDR1 as SNHLY and CDR2 as FYNNEI. The CDR3 protein is CASSPLAGGPETQYF. DNA for the CDR3: TGTGCCAGCAGTCCCCTAGCGGGGGGGCCCGAGACGCAGTATTTT.

This clone was seen a single time. The chain couples TRBV27 to TRBJ2-6, with 10 bases matching TRBD1. Germline loops: CDR1 MNHEY, CDR2 SMNVEV (reference sequence). The CDR3 runs 18 residues. The V and J ends lost 4 bases and 3 bases, in that order; junction bases with no gene match: 9. The CDR3 region is CASSSGQGVSSGANVLTF. CDR3 DNA sequence: TGTGCCAGCAGTTCCGGACAGGGGGTATCGAGTGGGGCCAACGTCCTGACTTTC.

The V call is TRBV5-6, the J call TRBJ2-7; 9 nucleotides align to TRBD2. This CDR3 region has 14 residues. CDR1 is SGHDT, CDR2 YYEEEE, per germline. After removal of 3 bases from V and 5 bases from J, the junction contained 6 bases not matched to a gene. The DNA for the CDR3 is TGTGCCAGCAGCTATCCGGGACTAGCCCACGAGCAGTACTTC. Translating gives CASSYPGLAHEQYF.

Only a few counts were recorded for this clone. The V call is TRBV12-5, the J call TRBJ2-2; the D is unclear. Germline V gene sequence: CDR1 LGHNT, CDR2 FRNRAP. Trimming removed 6 bases at V and 7 bases at J, with 9 bases between. CDR3 length: 12 amino acids. The CDR3 DNA is TGTGCTAGTGGCATTGCGAACGGGGAGCTGTTTTTT. It encodes CASGIANGELFF.

This chain links TRBV7-8 with TRBJ1-3; the D is unclear. Deletions cut 4 bases from V and 0 bases from J, with 7 bases between. The CDR3 is made up of 14 amino acids. Germline CDR1 and CDR2: SGHVS and FQNEAQ. The CDR3 here is CASSSGYSGNTIYF. As DNA, the CDR3 is TGTGCCAGCAGCTCGGGTTACTCTGGAAACACCATATATTTT.

This chain connects TRBV5-5 to TRBJ1-6; TRBD1 matches at 9 bases. Germline-derived CDR1 and CDR2 are SGHKS and YYEKEE (reference sequence). The V gene end was trimmed by 3 bases and the J gene end by 1 base; junction bases not matched to a gene: 14. The CDR3 runs 20 residues. The CDR3 is CASSYREWDRAESYNSPLHF. The CDR3 nucleotides are TGTGCCAGCAGCTACCGGGAATGGGACAGGGCGGAATCCTATAATTCACCCCTCCACTTT.

This clone has just a few counts. V gene TRBV7-8 combines with J gene TRBJ2-5; D is possibly TRBD2 (6 bases). The V gene lost 1 base and the J gene lost 13 bases, with 22 bases spanning the gap. Looked up from germline, CDR1 is SGHVS and CDR2 is FQNEAQ. This CDR3 region has 15 residues. CDR3 bases: TGTGCCAGCAGCTTAGGGACTGGAGGGAACGTTCGACTGTACTTC. Translation: CASSLGTGGNVRLYF.

The genes are TRBV19 and TRBJ1-5; D gene ambiguous. V lost 1 base and J 4 bases, leaving 5 bases between the germline ends. The CDR3 length is 13 residues. The germline V gene encodes CDR1 LNHDA and CDR2 SQIVND (reference sequence). The CDR3 DNA sequence: TGTGCCAGTAGTATAGGGGCTAATCAGCCCCAGCATTTT. Translation: CASSIGANQPQHF.

This rearrangement joins TRBV7-8 to TRBJ1-4, with D possibly being TRBD1 (6 bases). The CDR3 consists of 15 residues. The V end lost 5 bases, the J end lost 3 bases, and 13 bases lay between the germline ends. Germline V gives CDR1 SGHVS, CDR2 FQNEAQ. CDR3 amino acids: CASSPYRVSNEKLFF. The DNA for the CDR3 is TGTGCCAGCAGCCCGTACAGGGTTTCTAATGAAAAACTGTTTTTT.

V is TRBV18 and J is TRBJ2-7; TRBD1 agrees at 8 bases. CDR3 length equals 14 residues. Germline trimming cut 1 base from V and 4 bases from J; bases unmatched to any gene: 3. CDR1 and CDR2 (germline): KGHSH, LQKENI. CDR3 bases: TGTGCCAGCTCACCACTGGGACAGGTGTACGAGCAGTACTTC. It encodes CASSPLGQVYEQYF. The whole variable domain, remainder taken from reference TRBV18 and TRBJ2-7, is NAGVMQNPRHLVRRRGQEARLRCSPMKGHSHVYWYRQLPEEGLKFMVYLQKENIIDESGMPKERFSAEFPKEGPSILRIQQVVRGDSAAYFCASSPLGQVYEQYFGPGTRLTVT.

The V call is TRBV7-2, the J call TRBJ2-2; 7 bases line up with TRBD1. Trimming took 4 bases from V and 6 from J; bases not matched to a gene: 8. Germline CDR1 SGHTA, CDR2 FQGNSA. This CDR3 comprises 15 residues. CDR3 DNA sequence: TGTGCCAGCAGCTCGGGACAGAGGTGGGCCGGGGAGCTGTTTTTT. Translation gives CASSSGQRWAGELFF.

Of note for this clone: The sample contains more than one DNA sequence encoding this CDR3. The genes are TRBV7-6 and TRBJ1-2, with 11 bases lining up with TRBD1. The CDR3 extends over 14 amino acids. Germline-derived CDR1 and CDR2 are SGHVS and FNYEAQ. V lost 4 bases and J lost 5; bases outside the gene matches: 3. CDR3 protein: CASSSGTGGYGYTF. The CDR3 coding sequence is TGTGCCAGCAGCTCTGGGACAGGGGGGTATGGCTACACCTTC.

This chain uses TRBV11-3 with TRBJ2-1; 8 bases line up with TRBD1. Germline CDR1 reads SGHNT; CDR2 reads YENEEA. This CDR3 spans 16 amino acids. V trimming: 4 bases; J trimming: 5 bases; junction bases outside the gene matches: 10. The CDR3 sequence: CASSSGQGRGDNEQFF. DNA for the CDR3: TGTGCCAGCAGCTCCGGACAGGGCCGAGGAGACAATGAGCAGTTCTTC.

This clone was seen only once. The chain joins TRBV7-6 to TRBJ2-2; 8 nucleotides align to TRBD2. This CDR3 has 15 residues. After removal of 5 bases from V and 7 bases from J, the junction contained 9 bases not matched to a gene. CDR1 is SGHVS and CDR2 is FNYEAQ in the germline V gene. CDR3 coding DNA: TGTGCCAGCAGCCCGGGACTAGTGAGACGCGGGGAGCTGTTTTTT. This gives the protein CASSPGLVRRGELFF.

The chain combines TRBV5-1 with TRBJ1-2; perhaps TRBD1 as D (6 bases). V lost 1 base and J lost 4, with 11 bases in between. The V gene's germline CDR1 is SGHRS and CDR2 YFSETQ. The CDR3 has 14 residues. In DNA form, the CDR3 reads TGCGCCAGCAGCTTGTTGGGACAACTCTATGGCTACACCTTC. Its protein product is CASSLLGQLYGYTF. Together with reference TRBV5-1 and TRBJ1-2, the CDR3 gives the full variable domain: KAGVTQTPRYLIKTRGQQVTLSCSPISGHRSVSWYQQTPGQGLQFLFEYFSETQRNKGNFPGRFSGRQFSNSRSEMNVSTLELGDSALYLCASSLLGQLYGYTFGSGTRLTVV.

This clone has a handful of counts. V usage is TRBV4-1 and J usage is TRBJ1-5, with 7 bases matching TRBD1. Looked up from germline, CDR1 is MGHRA and CDR2 is YSYEKL. CDR3 size: 15 residues. V lost 3 bases and J lost 6; bases outside the gene matches: 8. CDR3 sequence reads: CASSHVTGVAQPQHF. As DNA, the CDR3 is TGCGCCAGCAGCCACGTTACAGGGGTTGCTCAGCCCCAGCATTTT.

The gene calls are TRBV13 and TRBJ1-4, with 9 bases fitting TRBD1. There are 16 residues in the CDR3. Germline CDR1 PRHDT, CDR2 FYEKMQ (reference sequence). The ends lost 4 bases at V and 8 bases at J; junction bases unmatched: 11. The CDR3 region has the DNA TGTGCCAGCAGCTCCACCCTGGGACAGGGTGGCGAAAAACTGTTTTTT. Protein sequence: CASSSTLGQGGEKLFF.